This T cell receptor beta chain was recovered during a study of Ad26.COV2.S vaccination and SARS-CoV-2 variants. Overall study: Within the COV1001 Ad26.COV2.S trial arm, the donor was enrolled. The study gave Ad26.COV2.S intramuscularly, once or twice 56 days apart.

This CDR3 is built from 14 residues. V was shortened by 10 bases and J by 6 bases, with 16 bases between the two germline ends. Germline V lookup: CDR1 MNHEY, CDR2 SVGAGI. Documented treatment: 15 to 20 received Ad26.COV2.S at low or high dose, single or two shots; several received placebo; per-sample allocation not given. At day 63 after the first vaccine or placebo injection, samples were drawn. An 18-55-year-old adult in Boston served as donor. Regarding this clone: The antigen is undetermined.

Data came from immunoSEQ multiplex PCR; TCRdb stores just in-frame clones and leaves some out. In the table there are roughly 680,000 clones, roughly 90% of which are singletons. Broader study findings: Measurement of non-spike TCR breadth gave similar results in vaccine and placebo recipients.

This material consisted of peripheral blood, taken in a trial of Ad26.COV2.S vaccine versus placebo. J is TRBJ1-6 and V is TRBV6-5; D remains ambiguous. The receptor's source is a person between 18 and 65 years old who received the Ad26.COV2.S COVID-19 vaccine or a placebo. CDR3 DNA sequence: TGTGCCACTTGGACCGAAACCTTTAATTCACCCCTCCACTTT. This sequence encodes CATWTETFNSPLHF.